A single T cell receptor beta chain is shown here with its context. Its antigen is undetermined. The entry originates in a study of tumor-infiltrating lymphocytes in localized non-small cell lung cancer. The method was immunoSEQ multiplex PCR; TCRdb's version includes in-frame clones alone and lacks a portion of them. Among around 14,000 clones listed, approximately 68% were seen once. The study's findings and limits: Available tissue quantity limited TCR sequencing to a patient subset.

V was shortened by 3 bases and J by 2 bases, with 12 bases between the two germline ends. The germline V gene has CDR1 SGHRS and CDR2 YFSETQ. CDR3 length: 14 residues. Sequencing was carried out using uninvolved lung tissue not adjacent to the tumor. The V and J genes are TRBV5-1 and TRBJ2-7; TRBD1 is a possible D gene (6 bases). The clonotype originates from a human donor with non-small cell lung cancer. CDR3: CASSSRQDTYEQYF. The DNA of the CDR3 is TGCGCCAGCAGCTCGAGACAGGACACCTACGAGCAGTACTTC.